This note documents a single T cell receptor beta chain sequence. The sample is drawn from a study of blood T cell repertoires in COVID-19. Study-wide context: COVID-19 samples from acute and convalescent phases originated in the United States, Italy and Spain. From T cells, B-cell-depleted T cells, or PBMCs came the material, which was cDNA or gDNA.

It was during active infection that Seattle patients were enrolled and then longitudinally followed. This CDR3 is 12 amino acids long. V was cut by 5 bases and J by 6 bases, with 9 bases left in between. Germline V lookup: CDR1 MNHNY, CDR2 SVGAGI (reference sequence). Sequencing was performed with immunoSEQ multiplex PCR; in TCRdb, only in-frame clones are kept and a portion is missing. Of approximately 110,000 clones listed, approximately 85% are singletons. The receptor comes from an elderly woman with COVID-19, enrolled during active disease. This sequence joins TRBV6-6 and TRBJ2-3, with D hard to call. The sequencing input was peripheral blood. This CDR3 is CASSDPRDTQYF. In nucleotides, the CDR3 is TGTGCCAGCAGTGACCCTAGGGATACGCAGTATTTT.